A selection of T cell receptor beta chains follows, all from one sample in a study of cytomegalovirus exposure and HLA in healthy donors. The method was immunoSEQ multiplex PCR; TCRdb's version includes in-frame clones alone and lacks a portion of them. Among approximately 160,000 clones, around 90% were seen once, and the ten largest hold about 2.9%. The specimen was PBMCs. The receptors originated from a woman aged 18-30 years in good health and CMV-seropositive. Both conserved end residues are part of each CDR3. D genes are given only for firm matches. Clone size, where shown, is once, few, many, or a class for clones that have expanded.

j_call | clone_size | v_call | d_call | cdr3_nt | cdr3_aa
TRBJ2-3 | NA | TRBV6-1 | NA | TGTGCCAGCAGTGTGACAGGCTCAAACACAGATACGCAGTATTTT | CASSVTGSNTDTQYF
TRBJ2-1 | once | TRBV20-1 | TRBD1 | TGCAGTGCGACACAGGGGAATGAGCAGTTCTTC | CSATQGNEQFF
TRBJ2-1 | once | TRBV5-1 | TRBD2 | TGCGCCAGCAGCTGGGGAGCGGGAGGGCCATACAATGAGCAGTTCTTC | CASSWGAGGPYNEQFF
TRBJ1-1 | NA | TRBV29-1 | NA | TGCAGCGTTGAAACAGGGATAGGCACTGAAGCTTTCTTT | CSVETGIGTEAFF
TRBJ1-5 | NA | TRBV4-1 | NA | TGCGCCAGCAGCCAAGTGGGGGGGCCCAGTCAGCCCCAGCATTTT | CASSQVGGPSQPQHF
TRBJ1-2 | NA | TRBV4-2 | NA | TGTGCCAGCAGCCAAGAGGAGGGAGGGGCTGGCGATGGCTACACCTTC | CASSQEEGGAGDGYTF
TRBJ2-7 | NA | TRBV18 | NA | TGTGCCAGCTCACCATACGTGCGGGGGCCTACCTACGAGCAGTACTTC | CASSPYVRGPTYEQYF
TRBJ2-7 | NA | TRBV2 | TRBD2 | TGTGCCAGTCGAGGGGGACTAGCGGGAGGACCCACTAGAGCGCAGTACTTC | CASRGGLAGGPTRAQYF
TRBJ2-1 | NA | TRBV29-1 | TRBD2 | TGCAGCGCCCCACATGGACTAGCGGCATACAATGAGCAGTTCTTC | CSAPHGLAAYNEQFF
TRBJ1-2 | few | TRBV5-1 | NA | TGCGCCAGCAGAGAGGCCCTTAACTATGGCTACACCTTC | CASREALNYGYTF
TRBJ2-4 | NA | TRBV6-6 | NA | TGTGCCAGCAGTTACCAAGGACAGCATGTTATTCAGTACTTC | CASSYQGQHVIQYF
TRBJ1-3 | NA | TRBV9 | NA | TGTGCCAGCAGCGTAGGTGCCCAGGGGATATCAGGAAACACCATATATTTT | CASSVGAQGISGNTIYF
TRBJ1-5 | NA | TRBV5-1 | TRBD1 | TGCGCCAGCAGCGTGGGACAGGGGCCAAATCAGCCCCAGCATTTT | CASSVGQGPNQPQHF
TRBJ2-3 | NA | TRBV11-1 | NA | TGTGCCAGCAGCTTTTATAGCACAGATACGCAGTATTTT | CASSFYSTDTQYF
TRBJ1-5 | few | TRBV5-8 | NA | TGTGCCAGAAACCACAGGGTAAGCAATCAGCCCCAGCATTTT | CARNHRVSNQPQHF
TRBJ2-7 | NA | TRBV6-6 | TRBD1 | TGTGCCAGCAGCTTCGGACAGGGGCTGTACGAGCAGTACTTC | CASSFGQGLYEQYF
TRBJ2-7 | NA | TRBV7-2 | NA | TGTGCCAGCAGCTTCGACAGAAGCTCCTACGAGCAGTACTTC | CASSFDRSSYEQYF
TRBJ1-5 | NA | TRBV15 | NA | TGTGCCACCAGTCATCCGTCCGGCGGTCAGCCCCAGCATTTT | CATSHPSGGQPQHF
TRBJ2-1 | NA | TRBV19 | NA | TGTGCCAGTAGTATCGGGGGACGGCGGATCCATGAGCAGTTCTTC | CASSIGGRRIHEQFF
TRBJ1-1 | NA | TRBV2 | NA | TGTGCCAGCAGTGTACACGCGAACACTGAAGCTTTCTTT | CASSVHANTEAFF
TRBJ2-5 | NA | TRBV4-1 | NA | TGCGCCAGCAGCCAAGATGTTCAGGGGGGAGGAGAGACCCAGTACTTC | CASSQDVQGGGETQYF
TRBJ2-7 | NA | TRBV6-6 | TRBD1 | TGTGCCAGCAGTTACGACAGGGGATTCCACGAGCAGTACTTC | CASSYDRGFHEQYF
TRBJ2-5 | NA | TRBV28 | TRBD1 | TGTGCCAGCAGTTCAGGGATCCTGGACAGGGGGCTGGAGACCCAGTACTTC | CASSSGILDRGLETQYF
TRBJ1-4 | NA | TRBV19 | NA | TGTGCCAGTAGCCTCCTTAATAAGAGACTGTTTTTT | CASSLLNKRLFF
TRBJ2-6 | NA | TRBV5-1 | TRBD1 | TGCGCCAGCAGCGGGAGAGGGGGCAACTTTGCTGGGGCCAACGTCCTGACTTTC | CASSGRGGNFAGANVLTF
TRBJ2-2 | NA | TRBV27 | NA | TGTGCCAGCAGTTTAAGGTTGGGGGGAGCGGCCGGGGAGCTGTTTTTT | CASSLRLGGAAGELFF
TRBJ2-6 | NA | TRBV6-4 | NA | TGTGCCAGCAGTTTTGCCTCGAGCTCTGGGGCCAACGTCCTGACTTTC | CASSFASSSGANVLTF
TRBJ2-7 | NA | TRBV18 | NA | TGTGCCAGCTCACCAATGCGGGACGAGCAGTACTTC | CASSPMRDEQYF
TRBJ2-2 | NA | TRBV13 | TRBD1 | TGTGCCAGCAGACAATTCACAGGGGCGAACACCGGGGAGCTGTTTTTT | CASRQFTGANTGELFF
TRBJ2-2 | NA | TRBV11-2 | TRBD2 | TGTGCCAGCAGCTTAGGGTATAGCGGGGTCACTACCGGGGAGCTGTTTTTT | CASSLGYSGVTTGELFF
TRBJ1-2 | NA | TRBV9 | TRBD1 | TGTGCCAGCAGCGCAACAGGGGGCCGTAACTATGGCTACACCTTC | CASSATGGRNYGYTF
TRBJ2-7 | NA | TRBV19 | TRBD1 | TGTGCCAGTACTCAAAACAGGGGACACGAGCAGTACTTC | CASTQNRGHEQYF
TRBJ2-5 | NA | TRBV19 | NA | TGTGCCAGTAGTATCGGGGGACGCCTCCGGGAGACCCAGTACTTC | CASSIGGRLRETQYF
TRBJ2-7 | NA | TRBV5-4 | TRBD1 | TGTGCCAGCAGCCCAGGGGGCTACGAGCAGTACTTC | CASSPGGYEQYF
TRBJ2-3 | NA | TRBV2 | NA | TGTGCCAGCAGCGGACTCAAGAGGACAGATACGCAGTATTTT | CASSGLKRTDTQYF
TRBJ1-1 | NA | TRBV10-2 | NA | TGCGCCACCAGAACAGCGAACACTGAAGCTTTCTTT | CATRTANTEAFF
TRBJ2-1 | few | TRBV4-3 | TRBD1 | TGCGCCAGCAGCCAAGGGACAGGGGGCAATGAGCAGTTCTTC | CASSQGTGGNEQFF
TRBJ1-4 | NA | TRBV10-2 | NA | TGCGCCAGCAGTACTGGGGCCGAAAAACTGTTTTTT | CASSTGAEKLFF
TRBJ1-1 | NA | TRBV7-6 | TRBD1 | TGTGCCAGCAGCCCACTAACAGGGGGAACGGACGCTTTCTTT | CASSPLTGGTDAFF
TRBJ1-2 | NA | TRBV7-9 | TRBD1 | TGTGCCAGCAGCCCCGGGGACAGGGGGCCCCCTTCAACCTATGGCTACACCTTC | CASSPGDRGPPSTYGYTF
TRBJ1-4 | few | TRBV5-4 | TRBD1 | TGTGCCAGCAGCTTGGCAGGGGGCGATGAAAAACTGTTTTTT | CASSLAGGDEKLFF
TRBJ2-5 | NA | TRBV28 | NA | TGTGCCAGCAGTTTTCGCGGTGCCGGGGAGACCCAGTACTTC | CASSFRGAGETQYF
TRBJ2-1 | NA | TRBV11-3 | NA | TGTGCCAGCAGCCCTACGACCGGGTCCTACAATGAGCAGTTCTTC | CASSPTTGSYNEQFF
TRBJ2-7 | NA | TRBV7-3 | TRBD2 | TGTGCCAGCAGCTTAAAAGGCGGGGGTGTTGGCGAGCAGTACTTC | CASSLKGGGVGEQYF
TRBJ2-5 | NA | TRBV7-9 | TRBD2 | TGTGCCAGCACCAGCGGGGGGGGCAGTCAAGAGACCCAGTACTTC | CASTSGGGSQETQYF
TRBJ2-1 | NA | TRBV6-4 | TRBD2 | TGTGCCAGCAGTGACTCGTGGGAGGGAAGGAATGAGCAGTTCTTC | CASSDSWEGRNEQFF
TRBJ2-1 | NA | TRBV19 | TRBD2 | TGTGCCCGACGGACTCTAGCGGGAGGGAGCTCCTACAATGAGCAGTTCTTC | CARRTLAGGSSYNEQFF
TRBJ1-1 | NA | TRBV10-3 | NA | TGTGCCATCAGTTTAACCGGAGATTCTGAAGCTTTCTTT | CAISLTGDSEAFF
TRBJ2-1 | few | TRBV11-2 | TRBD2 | TGTGCCAGCAGCGTCCAACTAGCGGGGGACAATGAGCAGTTCTTC | CASSVQLAGDNEQFF
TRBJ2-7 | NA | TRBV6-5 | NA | TGTGCCAGCAGTTATGACAGGACAAAGTACGAGCAGTACTTC | CASSYDRTKYEQYF
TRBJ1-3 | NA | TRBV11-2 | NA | TGTGCCAGCAGCTTAGAACAGTCTGGAAACACCATATATTTT | CASSLEQSGNTIYF
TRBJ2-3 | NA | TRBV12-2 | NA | TGTGCAAGTCGCTTAAGCGGTAGCACAGATACGCAGTATTTT | CASRLSGSTDTQYF
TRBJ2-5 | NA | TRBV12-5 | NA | TGTGCTAGTGGTGGGCTCGAGGAGACCCAGTACTTC | CASGGLEETQYF
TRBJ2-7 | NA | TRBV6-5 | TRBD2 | TGTGCCAGCAGTTACTCCGGACTAGCGGACCCCTACGAGCAGTACTTC | CASSYSGLADPYEQYF
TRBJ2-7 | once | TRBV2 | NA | TGTGCCAGCAGTGAGCCGCTACACGAGCAGTACTTC | CASSEPLHEQYF
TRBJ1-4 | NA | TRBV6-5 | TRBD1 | TGTGCCAGCAGTCCCACCGGGACAGACAATGAAAAACTGTTTTTT | CASSPTGTDNEKLFF
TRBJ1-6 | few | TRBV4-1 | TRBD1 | TGCGCCAGCAGCTCGCGGACAGGAGAAAATTCACCCCTCCACTTT | CASSSRTGENSPLHF
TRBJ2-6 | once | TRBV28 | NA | TGTGCCAGCAGTTTCCGAGGAGGCCGCTCTGGGGCCAACGTCCTGACTTTC | CASSFRGGRSGANVLTF
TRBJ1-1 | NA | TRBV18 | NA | TGTGCCAGCTCACCGACTAGACAGACGAACACTGAAGCTTTCTTT | CASSPTRQTNTEAFF